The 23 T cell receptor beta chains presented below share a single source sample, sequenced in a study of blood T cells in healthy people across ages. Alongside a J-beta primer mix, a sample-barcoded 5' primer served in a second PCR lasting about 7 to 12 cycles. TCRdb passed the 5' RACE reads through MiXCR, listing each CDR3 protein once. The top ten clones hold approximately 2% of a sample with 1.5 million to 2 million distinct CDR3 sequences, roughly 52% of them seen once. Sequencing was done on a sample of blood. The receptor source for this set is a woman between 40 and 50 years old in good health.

The CDR3 is CASSLTRQGLGDNGYTF. In DNA form, the CDR3 reads TGTGCCAGCAGTTTAACCCGACAGGGCCTGGGGGATAATGGCTACACCTTC. The rearrangement uses TRBV12-3 or TRBV12-4 and TRBJ1-2, with TRBD1 identical over 7 bases. Trimming took 2 bases from V and 6 from J; bases not matched to a gene: 15. CDR3 size: 17 residues.

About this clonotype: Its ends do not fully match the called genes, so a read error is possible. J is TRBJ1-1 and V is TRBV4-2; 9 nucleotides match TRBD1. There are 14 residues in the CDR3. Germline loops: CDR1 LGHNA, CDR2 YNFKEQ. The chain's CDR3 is CAGSQDGGQGGAFF. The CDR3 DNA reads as TGTGCCGGCAGCCAAGATGGGGGACAGGGAGGGGCTTTCTTT.

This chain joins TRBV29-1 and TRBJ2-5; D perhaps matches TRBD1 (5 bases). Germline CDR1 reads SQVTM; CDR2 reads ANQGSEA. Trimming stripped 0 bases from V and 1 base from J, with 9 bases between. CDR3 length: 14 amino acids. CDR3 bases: TGCAGCGTTGAAGATGATGACAGCCAAGAGACCCAGTACTTC. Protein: CSVEDDDSQETQYF.

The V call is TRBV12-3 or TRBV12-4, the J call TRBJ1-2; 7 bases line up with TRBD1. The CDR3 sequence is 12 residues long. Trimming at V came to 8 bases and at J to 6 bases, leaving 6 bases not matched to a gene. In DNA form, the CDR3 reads TGTGCCAGCGAACAGGGGAAGAATGGCTACACCTTC. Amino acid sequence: CASEQGKNGYTF.

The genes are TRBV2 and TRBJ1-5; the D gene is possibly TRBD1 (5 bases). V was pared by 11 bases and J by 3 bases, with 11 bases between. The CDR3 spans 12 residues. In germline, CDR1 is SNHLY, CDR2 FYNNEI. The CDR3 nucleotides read TGTGCCGGGGGACCGCTCAATCAGCCCCAGCATTTT. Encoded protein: CAGGPLNQPQHF.

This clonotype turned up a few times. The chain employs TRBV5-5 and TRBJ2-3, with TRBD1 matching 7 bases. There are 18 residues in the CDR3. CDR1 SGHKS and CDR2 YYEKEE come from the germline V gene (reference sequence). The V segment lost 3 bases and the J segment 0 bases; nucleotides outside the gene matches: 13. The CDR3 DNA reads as TGTGCCAGCAGCTCTAGACAGGGATCGAGTCGGAGCACAGATACGCAGTATTTT. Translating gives CASSSRQGSSRSTDTQYF.

CDR3 amino acids: CASGSYDEQFF. CDR3 in DNA: TGTGCCAGCGGATCTTACGATGAGCAGTTCTTC. The chain is built from TRBV6-6 and TRBJ2-1; D uncertain. Trimming left V 8 bases short and J 8 bases short, with 10 bases between. In germline, CDR1 is MNHNY, CDR2 SVGAGI (reference sequence). The CDR3 consists of 11 residues.

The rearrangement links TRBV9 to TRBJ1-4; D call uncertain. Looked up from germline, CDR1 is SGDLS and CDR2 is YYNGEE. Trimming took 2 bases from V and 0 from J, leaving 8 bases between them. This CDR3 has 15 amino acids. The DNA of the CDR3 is TGTGCCAGCAGCGTTCGGTCCGCAACTAATGAAAAACTGTTTTTT. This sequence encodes CASSVRSATNEKLFF.

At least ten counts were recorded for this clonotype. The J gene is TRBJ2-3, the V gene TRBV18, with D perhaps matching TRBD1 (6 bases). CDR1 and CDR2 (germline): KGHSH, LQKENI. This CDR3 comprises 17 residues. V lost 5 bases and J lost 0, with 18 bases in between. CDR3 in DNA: TGTGCCAGCTCAGGACTCGGGACACTTTATAGCACAGATACGCAGTATTTT. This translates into CASSGLGTLYSTDTQYF.

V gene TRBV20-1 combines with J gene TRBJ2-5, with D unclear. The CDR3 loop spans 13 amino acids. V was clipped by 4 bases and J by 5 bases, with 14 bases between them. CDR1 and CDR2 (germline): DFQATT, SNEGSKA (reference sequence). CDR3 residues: CSAISPPGETQYF. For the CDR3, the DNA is TGCAGTGCTATATCCCCCCCGGGTGAGACCCAGTACTTC.

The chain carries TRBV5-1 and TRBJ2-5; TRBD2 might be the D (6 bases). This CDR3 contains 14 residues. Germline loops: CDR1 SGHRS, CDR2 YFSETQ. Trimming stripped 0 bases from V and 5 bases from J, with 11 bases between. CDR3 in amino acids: CASSLEASVETQYF. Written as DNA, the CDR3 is TGCGCCAGCAGCTTGGAAGCTAGCGTGGAGACCCAGTACTTC.

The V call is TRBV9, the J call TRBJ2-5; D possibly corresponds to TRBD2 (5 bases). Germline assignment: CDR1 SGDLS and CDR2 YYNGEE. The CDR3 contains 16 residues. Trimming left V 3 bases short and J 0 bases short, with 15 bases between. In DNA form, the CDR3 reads TGTGCCAGCAGCGCCAAGCCCGGGGTCAACCAAGAGACCCAGTACTTC. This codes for CASSAKPGVNQETQYF. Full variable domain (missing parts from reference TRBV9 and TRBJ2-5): DSGVTQTPKHLITATGQRVTLRCSPRSGDLSVYWYQQSLDQGLQFLIQYYNGEERAKGNILERFSAQQFPDLHSELNLSSLELGDSALYFCASSAKPGVNQETQYFGPGTRLLVL.

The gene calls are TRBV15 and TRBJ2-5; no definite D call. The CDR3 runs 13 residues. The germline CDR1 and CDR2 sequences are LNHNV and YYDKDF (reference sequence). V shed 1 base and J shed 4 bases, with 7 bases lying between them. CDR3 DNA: TGTGCCACCAGCAGAGTAGCCAGAGAGACCCAGTACTTC. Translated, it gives CATSRVARETQYF.

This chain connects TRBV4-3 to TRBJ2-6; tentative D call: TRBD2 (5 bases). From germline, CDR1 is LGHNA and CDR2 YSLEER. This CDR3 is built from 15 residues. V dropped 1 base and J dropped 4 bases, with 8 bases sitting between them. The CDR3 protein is CASSQGGGGANVLTF. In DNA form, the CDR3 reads TGCGCCAGCAGCCAAGGTGGCGGGGGGGCCAACGTCCTGACTTTC.

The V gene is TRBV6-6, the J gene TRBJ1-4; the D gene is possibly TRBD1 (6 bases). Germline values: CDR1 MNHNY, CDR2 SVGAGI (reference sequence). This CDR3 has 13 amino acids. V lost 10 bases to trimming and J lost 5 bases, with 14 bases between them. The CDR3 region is CAIRTAENEKLFF. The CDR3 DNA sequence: TGTGCCATCAGGACAGCCGAAAATGAAAAACTGTTTTTT.

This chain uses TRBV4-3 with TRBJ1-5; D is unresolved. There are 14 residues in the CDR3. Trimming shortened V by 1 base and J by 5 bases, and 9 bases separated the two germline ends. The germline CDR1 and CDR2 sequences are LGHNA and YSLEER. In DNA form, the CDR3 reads TGCGCCAGCAGCCAAGCGGCAGCTTATCAGCCCCAGCATTTT. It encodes CASSQAAAYQPQHF.

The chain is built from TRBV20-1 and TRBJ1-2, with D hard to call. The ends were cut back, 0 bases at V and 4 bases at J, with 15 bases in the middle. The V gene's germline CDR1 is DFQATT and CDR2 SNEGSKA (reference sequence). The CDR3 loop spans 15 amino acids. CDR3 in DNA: TGCAGTGCTAGAGATCGAACAGTTGGGTCCTATGGCTACACCTTC. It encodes CSARDRTVGSYGYTF.

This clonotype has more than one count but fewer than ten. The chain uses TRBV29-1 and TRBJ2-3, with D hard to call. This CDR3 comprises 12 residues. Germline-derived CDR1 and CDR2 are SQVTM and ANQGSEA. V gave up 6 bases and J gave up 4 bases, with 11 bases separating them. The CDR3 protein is CSVTPPADTQYF. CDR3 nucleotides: TGCAGCGTAACTCCCCCTGCAGATACGCAGTATTTT.

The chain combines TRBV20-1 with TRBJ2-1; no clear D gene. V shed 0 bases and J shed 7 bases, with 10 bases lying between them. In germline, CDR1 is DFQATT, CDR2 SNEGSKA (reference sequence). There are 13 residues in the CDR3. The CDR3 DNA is TGCAGTGCTAGAGATCTCAGCCAAAATGAGCAGTTCTTC. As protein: CSARDLSQNEQFF.

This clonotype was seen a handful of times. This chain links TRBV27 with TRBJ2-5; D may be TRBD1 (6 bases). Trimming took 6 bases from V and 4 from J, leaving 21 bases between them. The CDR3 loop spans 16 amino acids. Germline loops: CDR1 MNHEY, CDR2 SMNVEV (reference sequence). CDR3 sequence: CASSPSQGNWGETQYF. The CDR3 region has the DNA TGTGCCAGCAGCCCCTCACAGGGTAACTGGGGAGAGACCCAGTACTTC.

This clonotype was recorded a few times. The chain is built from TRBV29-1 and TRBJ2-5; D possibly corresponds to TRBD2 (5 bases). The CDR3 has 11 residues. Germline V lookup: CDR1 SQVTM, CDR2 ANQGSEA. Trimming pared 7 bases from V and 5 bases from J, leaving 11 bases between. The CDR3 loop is CSGVRGETQYF. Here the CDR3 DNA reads TGCAGCGGGGTCCGCGGGGAGACCCAGTACTTC. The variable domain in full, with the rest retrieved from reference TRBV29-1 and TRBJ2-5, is SAVISQKPSRDICQRGTSLTIQCQVDSQVTMMFWYRQQPGQSLTLIATANQGSEATYESGFVIDKFPISRPNLTFSTLTVSNMSPEDSSIYLCSGVRGETQYFGPGTRLLVL.

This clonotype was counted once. Here the CDR3 reads CASSHPIFQETQYF. CDR3 nucleotide sequence: TGTGCCAGCAGCCACCCGATATTCCAAGAGACCCAGTACTTC. The chain joins TRBV7-9 to TRBJ2-5; D unclear. The V end was cut by 5 bases, the J end by 1 base, with 11 bases between. CDR1 is SEHNR and CDR2 is FQNEAQ in the germline V gene (reference sequence). The CDR3 runs 14 residues.

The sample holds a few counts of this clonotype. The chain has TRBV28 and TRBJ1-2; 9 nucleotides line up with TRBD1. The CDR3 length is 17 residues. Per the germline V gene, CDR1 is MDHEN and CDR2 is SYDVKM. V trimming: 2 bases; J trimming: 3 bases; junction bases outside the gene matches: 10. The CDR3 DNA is TGTGCCAGCAGTTTAACTGGGACAGGGAGGAGGGACTATGGCTACACCTTC. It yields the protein CASSLTGTGRRDYGYTF.